The 8 T cell receptor beta chains listed next were all sequenced from one sample in a study of blood T cell repertoires in COVID-19. Repertoires were generated with immunoSEQ multiplex PCR, while TCRdb's copy carries only in-frame clones and drops some. The sample has more than 200,000 clones; under 85% are singletons. Sequencing was done on a sample of PBMCs or T cells enriched from blood (not recorded which). The receptors here all came from a man aged 60-69 years who had recovered from COVID-19.

This chain uses TRBV19 with TRBJ1-2; TRBD1 might be the D (6 bases). This CDR3 region has 15 residues. Germline V gives CDR1 LNHDA, CDR2 SQIVND (reference sequence). Between the trimmed V and J ends, which lost 9 bases and 3 bases, there was a span of 20 bases. CDR3 amino acids: CASSPYQGQDYGYTF. Here the CDR3 DNA reads TGTGCCAGCTCCCCCTATCAGGGGCAGGACTATGGCTACACCTTC.

V gene TRBV2 combines with J gene TRBJ1-4, with D uncertain. Germline CDR1 reads SNHLY; CDR2 reads FYNNEI. V was trimmed by 6 bases and J by 7 bases, leaving 21 bases between them. The CDR3 is 16 amino acids. The CDR3 bases are TGTGCCAGCAGCGAGGGTCAGGCACTACGGGGTGAAAAACTGTTTTTT. Its translation: CASSEGQALRGEKLFF.

The V gene is TRBV18, the J gene TRBJ2-7; 9 nucleotides match TRBD1. Trimming cost V 3 bases and J 5 bases; bases outside gene matches: 5. The germline gives CDR1 KGHSH, CDR2 LQKENI. The CDR3 consists of 14 residues. CDR3 protein: CASSPRTGVDEQYF. CDR3 coding DNA: TGTGCCAGCTCACCGCGGACAGGGGTGGACGAGCAGTACTTC. Full variable domain (missing parts from reference TRBV18 and TRBJ2-7): NAGVMQNPRHLVRRRGQEARLRCSPMKGHSHVYWYRQLPEEGLKFMVYLQKENIIDESGMPKERFSAEFPKEGPSILRIQQVVRGDSAAYFCASSPRTGVDEQYFGPGTRLTVT.

CDR3 DNA: TGTGCCAGCAGCCAACAGGTGAATCAGCCCCAGCATTTT. Protein product: CASSQQVNQPQHF. The chain recombines TRBV14 with TRBJ1-5; unclear D gene. V lost 2 bases and J lost 4, with 6 bases in between. CDR1 is SGHDN and CDR2 is FVKESK in the germline V gene. CDR3 length: 13 residues.

This clone was detected once. This chain uses TRBV5-1 with TRBJ1-1; D possibly corresponds to TRBD1 (6 bases). CDR1 and CDR2 (germline): SGHRS, YFSETQ. The V and J ends lost 0 bases and 1 base respectively, with 10 bases between them. This CDR3 comprises 15 residues. Here the CDR3 DNA reads TGCGCCAGCAGCTTGGTACCAGGGGCGAACACTGAAGCTTTCTTT. This sequence encodes CASSLVPGANTEAFF.

V gene TRBV30 combines with J gene TRBJ1-5; D is ambiguous. The CDR3 contains 13 residues. Germline values: CDR1 GTSNPN, CDR2 SVGIG (reference sequence). Trimming removed 3 bases from V and 8 bases from J, with 14 bases in between. This CDR3 is CAWSGDGVKPQHF. Here the CDR3 DNA reads TGTGCCTGGAGCGGCGACGGGGTAAAGCCCCAGCATTTT.

About this clone itself: The junction does not match germline at one end; this may be a read error. The chain uses TRBV4-2 and TRBJ2-2, with TRBD1 as a possible D gene (6 bases). The CDR3 is 15 residues long. Germline V gene sequence: CDR1 LGHNA, CDR2 YNFKEQ. CDR3 loop: CASTQWGQNTGELFF. The CDR3 region has the DNA TGTGCCAGCACCCAATGGGGGCAGAACACCGGGGAGCTGTTTTTT.

The chain combines TRBV5-1 with TRBJ1-1; no clear D gene. CDR3 length equals 13 residues. Trimming left V 0 bases short and J 6 bases short, with 9 bases between. Per germline, CDR1 SGHRS and CDR2 YFSETQ. DNA for the CDR3: TGCGCCAGCAGCTTGGCGGGTGGTCCTGAAGCTTTCTTT. This gives the protein CASSLAGGPEAFF.